This note documents a single TCR beta chain sequence. TCRdb fed the 5' RACE reads into MiXCR, producing one record per CDR3 protein. The sample has thousands of distinct CDR3 sequences, about 75% seen once. The CDR3 contains 13 residues. Per the germline V gene, CDR1 is SGHVS and CDR2 is FQNEAQ. With 6 bases removed from V and 5 bases from J, the gap between germline ends came to 13 bases. The chain combines TRBV7-8 with TRBJ2-5; D could derive from TRBD1 or TRBD2 (6 bases each). The sample comprised memory CD4+ T cells sorted from a lymph node. The subset denotes: memory CD4+ T cells, CD4+CD45RO+CD25-. The TCR comes from a female donor with breast cancer. The CDR3 bases are TGTGCCAGCAGTCAAAGGGGGGTGGAGACCCAGTACTTC. Amino acid sequence: CASSQRGVETQYF. Full variable domain (remainder filled in from reference TRBV7-8 and TRBJ2-5): GAGVSQSPRYKVAKRGQDVALRCDPISGHVSLFWYQQALGQGPEFLTYFQNEAQLDKSGLPSDRFFAERPEGSVSTLKIQRTQQEDSAVYLCASSQRGVETQYFGPGTRLLVL.